The present T cell receptor (beta chain) was sequenced within a study of blood T cell repertoires in COVID-19. The V gene lost 1 base and the J gene lost 0 bases, with 18 bases spanning the gap. CDR1 and CDR2 from the germline V gene are MDHEN and SYDVKM. There are 18 residues in the CDR3. Those who participated ranged in age from roughly 18 to 100 years and resided in roughly 26 US areas. Participants had their cohort set by participant-reported clinical history. Donors in Cohort 3 counted as recovered after two negative PCRs, clearance, or symptom resolution. The data were produced by immunoSEQ multiplex PCR, yet TCRdb's version contains in-frame clones alone and is incomplete. The sample holds about 270,000 clones; over 75% are singletons and the top ten take about 1%.

The genes are TRBV28 and TRBJ1-2, with a possible D match to TRBD1 (6 bases). Sequencing used PBMCs or T cells enriched from blood (not recorded which). The source of this sequence is a woman between 25 and 40 years old who had recovered from COVID-19. The DNA of the CDR3 is TGTGCCAGCAGTTTATACGGTGGCAGGGGAACGGCTAACTATGGCTACACCTTC. Its protein product is CASSLYGGRGTANYGYTF.